Listed here are 14 T cell receptor beta chains from one sample, sequenced in a study of long-term antiretroviral therapy in people with HIV. Assay version v3.0 of immunoSEQ was used, and it was run at survey level. This table comes from immunoSEQ multiplex PCR, and its TCRdb copy is limited to in-frame clones, with some not included. This sample has about 22,000 clones, with roughly 90% found just once. The specimen comprised unsorted PBMCs, sampled 0.6 years after starting antiretroviral therapy. Source of these receptors: a man aged 60 to 69 with HIV.

This chain connects TRBV30 to TRBJ1-5; D is uncertain. The CDR3 has 14 residues. Germline CDR1 reads GTSNPN; CDR2 reads SVGIG (reference sequence). Trimming removed 5 bases at V and 0 bases at J, with 11 bases between. The DNA of the CDR3 is TGTGCCTGGGAAAGGACCCTTAGCAATCAGCCCCAGCATTTT. This codes for CAWERTLSNQPQHF. The entire variable domain, with the rest obtained from reference TRBV30 and TRBJ1-5, is as follows: SQTIHQWPATLVQPVGSPLSLECTVEGTSNPNLYWYRQAAGRGLQLLFYSVGIGQISSEVPQNLSASRPQDRQFILSSKKLLLSDSGFYLCAWERTLSNQPQHFGDGTRLSIL.

The chain couples TRBV7-2 to TRBJ2-7; TRBD2 matches at 10 bases. Trimming removed 5 bases from V and 2 bases from J; junction bases left unmatched: 9. Per germline, CDR1 SGHTA and CDR2 FQGNSA. The CDR3 sequence is 16 residues long. The chain's CDR3 is CASSRSLAGATYEQYF. CDR3 in DNA: TGTGCCAGCAGCCGCAGCCTAGCGGGGGCCACCTACGAGCAGTACTTC.

This clone was seen once. This chain joins TRBV9 and TRBJ2-2; D remains unclear. The CDR3 has 13 residues. Germline V lookup: CDR1 SGDLS, CDR2 YYNGEE. V was pared by 4 bases and J by 4 bases, with 8 bases between. The DNA of the CDR3 is TGTGCCAGCAGCTTTGGGGTCACCGGGGAGCTGTTTTTT. This translates into CASSFGVTGELFF.

This clone was detected a few times. J is TRBJ2-5 and V is TRBV5-1; TRBD1 agrees at 9 bases. Germline trimming cut 3 bases from V and 5 bases from J; bases unmatched to any gene: 5. Per the germline V gene, CDR1 is SGHRS and CDR2 is YFSETQ. The CDR3 covers 14 residues. For the CDR3, the DNA is TGCGCCAGCAGCTCCGGACAGGGGACGGAGACCCAGTACTTC. Residues: CASSSGQGTETQYF. Combining the CDR3 with reference TRBV5-1 and TRBJ2-5 gives the whole variable domain KAGVTQTPRYLIKTRGQQVTLSCSPISGHRSVSWYQQTPGQGLQFLFEYFSETQRNKGNFPGRFSGRQFSNSRSEMNVSTLELGDSALYLCASSSGQGTETQYFGPGTRLLVL.

The chain links TRBV25-1 to TRBJ2-5; 9 bases align to TRBD2. Germline CDR1 and CDR2: MGHDK and SYGVNS. The CDR3 runs to 16 residues. Unmatched junction bases numbered 15, after V lost 6 bases and J lost 7 bases. The CDR3 loop reads CASSSHGPAGGGTQYF. CDR3 DNA: TGTGCCAGCAGCTCCCACGGCCCAGCGGGGGGAGGGACCCAGTACTTC. Full variable domain (remainder filled in from reference TRBV25-1 and TRBJ2-5): EADIYQTPRYLVIGTGKKITLECSQTMGHDKMYWYQQDPGMELHLIHYSYGVNSTEKGDLSSESTVSRIRTEHFPLTLESARPSHTSQYLCASSSHGPAGGGTQYFGPGTRLLVL.

The V call is TRBV27, the J call TRBJ1-6; D unresolved. The CDR3 is 13 residues long. V dropped 2 bases and J dropped 9 bases, with 8 bases sitting between them. CDR1 is MNHEY and CDR2 is SMNVEV in the germline V gene (reference sequence). This CDR3 reads CASSLKGGSPLHF. The CDR3, as DNA: TGTGCCAGCAGTTTAAAGGGAGGTTCACCCCTCCACTTT.

The chain employs TRBV13 and TRBJ2-7; D is undetermined. With 5 bases removed from V and 6 bases from J, the gap between germline ends came to 17 bases. The CDR3 contains 14 residues. Looked up from germline, CDR1 is PRHDT and CDR2 is FYEKMQ (reference sequence). The CDR3: CASSPWGGRVEQYF. Written as DNA, the CDR3 is TGTGCCAGCAGCCCCTGGGGTGGACGGGTCGAGCAGTACTTC. The full variable domain, in which reference TRBV13 and TRBJ2-7 provide the parts outside the CDR3, is AAGVIQSPRHLIKEKRETATLKCYPIPRHDTVYWYQQGPGQDPQFLISFYEKMQSDKGSIPDRFSAQQFSDYHSELNMSSLELGDSALYFCASSPWGGRVEQYFGPGTRLTVT.

This clone showed up just once. The rearrangement uses TRBV25-1 and TRBJ1-2; TRBD1 matches 7 bases. From germline, CDR1 is MGHDK and CDR2 SYGVNS. V was pared by 1 base and J by 3 bases, with 5 bases of the junction left unmatched. This CDR3 comprises 15 residues. The CDR3 spells CASSELGGRDYGYTF. CDR3 nucleotide sequence: TGTGCCAGCAGTGAATTAGGGGGCCGAGACTATGGCTACACCTTC.

This chain's CDR3 is CASSLTRQGWYEQYF. The CDR3 bases are TGTGCCAGCAGCCTTACACGACAGGGTTGGTACGAGCAGTACTTC. The gene calls are TRBV14 and TRBJ2-7; TRBD1 agrees at 7 bases. CDR3 length: 15 residues. V was pared by 4 bases and J by 4 bases, with 10 bases of the junction left unmatched. Germline V gene sequence: CDR1 SGHDN, CDR2 FVKESK.

The chain combines TRBV19 with TRBJ2-3; 8 nucleotides agree with TRBD1. CDR1 is LNHDA, CDR2 SQIVND, per germline (reference sequence). CDR3 length equals 15 residues. Trimming at V came to 6 bases and at J to 0 bases, leaving 5 bases not matched to a gene. The CDR3 is CASSPRDRSTDTQYF. The CDR3 coding sequence is TGTGCCAGTAGCCCTAGGGACAGGAGCACAGATACGCAGTATTTT.

This rearrangement joins TRBV9 to TRBJ2-7; D gene unclear. Germline CDR1 and CDR2: SGDLS and YYNGEE. There are 16 residues in the CDR3. The germline V and J ends were trimmed by 2 bases and 2 bases, with 17 bases remaining between them. CDR3 DNA: TGTGCCAGCAGCGTGAGGTTCCTGGACCACCCCTACGAGCAGTACTTC. It codes for CASSVRFLDHPYEQYF.

This clone showed up just a few times. The rearrangement links TRBV30 to TRBJ1-5; 8 nucleotides agree with TRBD1. CDR1 is GTSNPN, CDR2 SVGIG, per germline (reference sequence). J gave up 2 bases and V 5 bases, and 8 bases lay outside the gene matches. The CDR3 is 15 amino acids. The CDR3 spells CAWAAGGVGNQPQHF. The CDR3 nucleotides are TGTGCCTGGGCCGCAGGGGGCGTCGGCAATCAGCCCCAGCATTTT.

In nucleotides, the CDR3 is TGTGCCAGCAGGGACAGGTTTTCTTCCTACGAGCAGTACTTC. This translates into CASRDRFSSYEQYF. V is TRBV2 and J is TRBJ2-7, with TRBD1 matching over 7 bases. The germline V gene has CDR1 SNHLY and CDR2 FYNNEI. The V segment lost 6 bases and the J segment 1 base; nucleotides outside the gene matches: 6. The CDR3 sequence is 14 residues long.

This clone was recorded only once. The chain employs TRBV5-1 and TRBJ2-2; possible D gene TRBD2, 5 bases. This CDR3 comprises 15 residues. Between the trimmed V and J ends, which lost 4 bases and 6 bases, there was a span of 16 bases. Germline V gene sequence: CDR1 SGHRS, CDR2 YFSETQ. The CDR3 region has the DNA TGCGCCAGCAGCGTGGGAGACGTCTCTTCCGGGGAGCTGTTTTTT. Its protein product is CASSVGDVSSGELFF.